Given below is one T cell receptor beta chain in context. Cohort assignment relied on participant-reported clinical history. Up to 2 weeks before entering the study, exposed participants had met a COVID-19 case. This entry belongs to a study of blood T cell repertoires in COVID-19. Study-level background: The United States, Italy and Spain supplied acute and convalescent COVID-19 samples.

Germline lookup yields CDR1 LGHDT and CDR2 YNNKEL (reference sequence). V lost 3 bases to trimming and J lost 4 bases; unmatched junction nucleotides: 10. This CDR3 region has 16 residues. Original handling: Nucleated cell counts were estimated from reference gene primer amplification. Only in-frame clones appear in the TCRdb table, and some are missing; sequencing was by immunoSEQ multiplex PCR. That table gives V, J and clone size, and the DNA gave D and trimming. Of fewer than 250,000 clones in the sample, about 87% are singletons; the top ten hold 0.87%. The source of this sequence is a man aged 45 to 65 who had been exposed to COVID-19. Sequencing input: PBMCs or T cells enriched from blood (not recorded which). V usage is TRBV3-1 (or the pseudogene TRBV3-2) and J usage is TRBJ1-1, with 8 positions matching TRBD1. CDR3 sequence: CASSHETGVYSTEAFF. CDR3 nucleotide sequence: TGTGCCAGCAGCCACGAGACAGGGGTTTACAGCACTGAAGCTTTCTTT.